The present T cell receptor beta chain was sequenced within a study of PD-1 blockade in classical Hodgkin lymphoma (dated by TCRdb to the early 2020s). About the study as a whole: Nivolumab dosing was 3 mg/kg intravenously every 2 weeks, continuing until either disease progression or unacceptable toxicity. The study used TCR beta sequencing and CyTOF to define a peripheral blood immune signature of response to PD-1 blockade in classical Hodgkin lymphoma.

The time point label on this specimen signifies: cycle 4 day 1 (C4D1), after less than seven weeks of nivolumab. Relapse after autologous stem cell transplantation had occurred in all trial patients, and cohorts A, B and C were distinguished by prior brentuximab vedotin exposure. The trial cohort was composed of approximately 60 patients with relapsed/refractory classical Hodgkin lymphoma, for whom complete response, partial response or progressive disease was recorded as best overall response. Single-agent nivolumab was administered to trial patients in the multi-cohort phase II CheckMate 205 trial. An independent review committee assessed best overall response using the 2007 International Working Group response criteria. Trial PBMCs were collected just before the start of nivolumab (C1D1) and during therapy at cycle 2 day 1 and cycle 4 day 1. Peripheral blood was collected in 8 mL Vacutainer Cell Preparation Tubes, from which PBMCs were isolated by centrifugation and then cryopreserved.

The Qiagen DNeasy kit was used to extract genomic DNA both from unsorted PBMCs and from the negatively selected CD4+ and CD8+ fractions. Using primers that anneal to V and J segments, immunoSEQ multiplex PCR amplified the TCR beta CDR3 regions. Amplification bias was minimized using a synthetic immune receptor repertoire, and residual bias was removed computationally after sequencing. The original methods were these. Custom Python scripts were used to quantify repertoire diversity as the Shannon entropy index. Unsorted, CD4+ and CD8+ repertoires were examined separately, except in combined analyses, for which CD4+ and CD8+ sequences were merged in silico. A clone counted as expanded when the clone's frequency after treatment rose at least 2-fold relative to C1D1, and clones undetected at baseline were given a pseudocount of 0.5. Clones with 0 or 1 copy at C1D1 were classified as singleton clones, and clones with 2 or more copies were classified as non-singleton clones. By matching protein sequences in sorted samples from the same patient, clones expanded in unsorted samples were annotated as CD4+, CD8+ or unknown. Wilcoxon tests on paired samples were used to test changes in diversity from C1D1 to C4D1. The source is immuneACCESS, and TCRdb retained only in-frame sequences with V and J called. Part of the clones is not carried over; for the studies checked, unresolved V genes explain less than half of this, and the remainder is unexplained. D and trimming come from the DNA, and the V and J calls and clone size come from that table. Counted in this sample were 64,000 or so clones; around 90% of them appeared once. Roughly 8% of the sample is held by the ten biggest clonotypes.

The CDR3 numbers 14 residues from cysteine through phenylalanine. Just CDR3 DNA is preserved here, 42 bases in frame from base 1. The junction shows trimming of 2 bases on V and 7 bases on J, plus 14 bases between the germline ends. For CDR1 and CDR2, the germline V gene lists MNHEY and SVGAGI. Results and caveats for the whole study, not just this receptor: Patients starting nivolumab less than 1 year after ASCT had lower diversity and were excluded from later analyses to avoid confounding by immune reconstitution. Baseline TCR diversity was reported to be lower in newly diagnosed patients than in healthy donors and to be lower still in relapsed/refractory patients. Only a single clinical trial cohort was studied, and what caused the repertoire differences, possibly disease activity or prior therapy, remained undefined. Baseline diversity similar to that of newly diagnosed patients was observed in trial patients achieving complete response, whereas significantly lower diversity was observed in partial responders and progressors. CD4+ but not CD8+ TCR diversity rose significantly by C4D1 (p=0.0027 vs p=0.16), most apparent in complete responders (p=0.02).

With respect to this clone: There is no known antigen for this receptor. No qualities accompany the bases; no much larger clone lies one base away.

The specimen was peripheral blood mononuclear cells (PBMCs), collected before the fourth cycle of nivolumab. This sequence uses TRBV6-5 and TRBJ1-2; tentative D gene TRBD1, with 5 bases matching. The source of this sequence is a human donor with classical Hodgkin lymphoma. The DNA reads TGTGCCAGCAGTTACGGGGGGATCCTGGGTGGCTACACCTTC. It translates as CASSYGGILGGYTF.